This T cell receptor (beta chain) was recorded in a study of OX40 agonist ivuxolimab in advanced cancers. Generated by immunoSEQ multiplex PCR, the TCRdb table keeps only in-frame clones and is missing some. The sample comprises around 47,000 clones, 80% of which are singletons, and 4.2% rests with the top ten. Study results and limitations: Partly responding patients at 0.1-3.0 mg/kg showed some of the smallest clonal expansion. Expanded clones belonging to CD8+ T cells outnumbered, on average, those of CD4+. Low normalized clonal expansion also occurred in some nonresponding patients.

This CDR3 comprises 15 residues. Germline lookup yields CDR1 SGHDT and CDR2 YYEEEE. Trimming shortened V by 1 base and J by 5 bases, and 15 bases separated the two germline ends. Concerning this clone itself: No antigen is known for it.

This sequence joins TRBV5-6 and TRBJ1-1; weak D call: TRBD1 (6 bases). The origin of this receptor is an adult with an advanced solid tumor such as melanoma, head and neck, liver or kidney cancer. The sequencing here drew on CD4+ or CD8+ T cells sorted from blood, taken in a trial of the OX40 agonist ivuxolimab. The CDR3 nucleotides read TGTGCCAGCAGCTTGCGGGGCAGGGGCAAGACTGAAGCTTTCTTT. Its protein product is CASSLRGRGKTEAFF.